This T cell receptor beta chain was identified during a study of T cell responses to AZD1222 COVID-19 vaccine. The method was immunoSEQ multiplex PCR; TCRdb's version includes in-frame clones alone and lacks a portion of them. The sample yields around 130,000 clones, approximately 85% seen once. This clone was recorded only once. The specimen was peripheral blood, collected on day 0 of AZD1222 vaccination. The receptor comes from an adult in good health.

The CDR3: CASSLSVSTYEQYF. CDR3 DNA sequence: TGTGCCAGCAGTTTATCAGTATCGACCTACGAGCAGTACTTC. The J gene is TRBJ2-7, the V gene TRBV27; D not resolved. Germline V gene lookup returns CDR1 MNHEY and CDR2 SMNVEV (reference sequence). This CDR3 is built from 14 residues. V lost 0 bases to trimming and J lost 2 bases, with 8 bases between them.